A selection of T cell receptor beta chains follows, all from one sample in a study of shared clonotypes between healthy human individuals. The assay was immunoSEQ multiplex PCR, and TCRdb's table has in-frame clones only and misses some. Of about 2,100,000 clones listed, about 92% were seen once; the top ten hold under 2%. The sample was naive CD8+ T cells from PBMCs. Source of these receptors: a man between 18 and 35 years old in good health. Some clones in this sample may be carry-over from other donors' samples. CDR3s include the opening cysteine and the closing phenylalanine or tryptophan. A D gene is named only where the DNA matches it firmly. Size tells how often a clone was seen (once, few, many) or the class of an expanded clone, and some rows leave it out.

NA	NA	TRBV6-4	TRBJ2-1	TGTGCCAGCAGTGTCGGGGTAGCCTACAATGAGCAGTTCTTC	CASSVGVAYNEQFF
NA	NA	TRBV7-9	TRBJ2-1	TGTGCCAGCAGCATAGTCCCCCGACTCGTTAGCTCCTACAATGAGCAGTTCTTC	CASSIVPRLVSSYNEQFF
NA	TRBD2	TRBV27	TRBJ2-5	TGTGCCACCCAAGCCAGACTAGCGGGAGGGCCCCGGGAGACCCAGTACTTC	CATQARLAGGPRETQYF
NA	NA	TRBV9	TRBJ2-3	TGTGCCAGCAGCGTTGGGGGTTCGCCCCCTCGAGATACGCAGTATTTT	CASSVGGSPPRDTQYF
once	TRBD1	TRBV7-2	TRBJ2-7	TGTGCCAGCAGCCACTTATACCCGGGACAGGGGACCTACGAGCAGTACTTC	CASSHLYPGQGTYEQYF
once	NA	TRBV28	TRBJ2-3	TGTGCCAGCATCTATGGGGGACGCACAGATACGCAGTATTTT	CASIYGGRTDTQYF
NA	TRBD1	TRBV6-5	TRBJ2-5	TGTGCCAGCAGCGTACAGGGGGTAGAGGAGACCCAGTACTTC	CASSVQGVEETQYF
NA	NA	TRBV9	TRBJ1-2	TGTGCCAGCAGCCCGACGGACACTCTTAACTATGGCTACACCTTC	CASSPTDTLNYGYTF
NA	NA	TRBV19	TRBJ2-7	TGTGCCAGTAGTATTATTGGGTTCACCTACGAGCAGTACTTC	CASSIIGFTYEQYF
NA	TRBD2	TRBV5-6	TRBJ2-3	TGTGCCAGCAGCTACTACCGCGGGGGTACTAGCACAGATACGCAGTATTTT	CASSYYRGGTSTDTQYF
NA	NA	TRBV29-1	TRBJ2-3	TGCAGCGTCGACCCCGACGGGACTAGCACAGATACGCAGTATTTT	CSVDPDGTSTDTQYF
NA	NA	TRBV27	TRBJ2-7	TGTGCCAGCAGTTTATTGGCCAGCTACGAGCAGTACTTC	CASSLLASYEQYF
NA	TRBD2	TRBV5-4	TRBJ2-3	TGTGCCAGCAGCTTGGAGGGACTAGCGGGGGTAGTGGATACGCAGTATTTT	CASSLEGLAGVVDTQYF
NA	TRBD2	TRBV2	TRBJ2-7	TGTGCCAGCAACGAGCGGGAGGGCTCCTACGAGCAGTACTTC	CASNEREGSYEQYF
NA	NA	TRBV7-9	TRBJ2-1	TGTGCCAGCAGCACGAGTCTAGCGCTCTACAATGAGCAGTTCTTC	CASSTSLALYNEQFF
NA	NA	TRBV7-6	TRBJ1-1	TGTGCCAGCAGCTTAGAAGGAGTTCTCACTGAAGCTTTCTTT	CASSLEGVLTEAFF
NA	NA	TRBV6-4	TRBJ1-5	TGTGCCAGCAGACGGGGACGGTCCTGGGATCAGCCCCAGCATTTT	CASRRGRSWDQPQHF